This is a list of T cell receptor beta chains from one sample in a study of PD-L1 blockade in urothelial cancer. The protocol was immunoSEQ multiplex PCR, while the TCRdb copy is restricted to in-frame clones and leaves out a portion. This table holds about 52,000 clones, roughly 84% found once. Specimen: PBMCs, collected around atezolizumab (anti-PD-L1) treatment. Every receptor here comes from a man over 45 with urothelial cancer. The CDR3 runs from the conserved cysteine through the conserved F or W. The D gene is left open where the match is weak. Only part of the rows carry a size: once, few, many, or a class if the clone is expanded.

j_call d_call v_call clone_size cdr3_aa cdr3_nt
TRBJ1-2 TRBD1 TRBV28 - CASSSTSTGRYGYTF TGTGCCAGCAGTTCGACTTCGACAGGGCGCTATGGCTACACCTTC
TRBJ2-7 - TRBV5-1 few CASSSRLAGVYEQYF TGCGCCAGCAGCAGCCGACTAGCAGGGGTCTACGAGCAGTACTTC
TRBJ2-1 TRBD2 TRBV28 - CASSLSWTSGSKDEQFF TGTGCCAGCAGTTTATCGTGGACTAGCGGGAGCAAGGATGAGCAGTTCTTC
TRBJ2-1 TRBD1 TRBV27 - CASTVEGQGYNEQFF TGTGCCAGCACCGTCGAGGGACAGGGTTACAATGAGCAGTTCTTC
TRBJ1-5 TRBD1 TRBV5-6 - CASSLTGGPAGSNQPQHF TGTGCCAGCAGCTTGACAGGGGGACCAGCAGGTAGCAATCAGCCCCAGCATTTT
TRBJ1-6 - TRBV11-3 - CASSLEAGNNSPLHF TGTGCCAGCAGCTTAGAGGCAGGGAATAATTCACCCCTCCACTTT
TRBJ1-3 TRBD1 TRBV6-5 - CASRPGQGRNTIYF TGTGCCAGCAGGCCGGGACAGGGGCGAAACACCATATATTTT
TRBJ1-5 - TRBV30 - CAWTGLGGGLNQPQHF TGTGCCTGGACCGGTCTCGGTGGAGGGTTGAATCAGCCCCAGCATTTT
TRBJ2-7 TRBD1 TRBV25-1 - CASSDQYRGRDEQYF TGTGCCAGCAGTGACCAATACAGGGGCAGAGACGAGCAGTACTTC
TRBJ2-7 TRBD2 TRBV9 - CASSVDPRAGGLSEQYF TGTGCCAGCAGCGTAGATCCCAGGGCGGGGGGGCTTTCCGAGCAGTACTTC
TRBJ1-1 - TRBV7-6 few CASSFREGTEAFF TGTGCCAGCAGCTTCAGGGAAGGGACTGAAGCTTTCTTT
TRBJ2-7 - TRBV7-8 - CASSLEDNEQYF TGTGCCAGCAGCTTAGAGGACAACGAGCAGTACTTC
TRBJ2-5 - TRBV19 once CASSIGNSDQETQYF TGTGCCAGTAGTATTGGAAATAGCGACCAAGAGACCCAGTACTTC
TRBJ1-3 - TRBV7-9 - CASSPGLSGNTIYF TGTGCCAGTAGCCCGGGACTCTCTGGAAACACCATATATTTT
TRBJ1-5 - TRBV25-1 - CASSGGTGNQPQHF TGTGCCAGCTCGGGAGGGACGGGCAATCAGCCCCAGCATTTT
TRBJ1-2 TRBD1 TRBV27 - CASGGQGMDYGYTF TGTGCCAGCGGTGGACAGGGGATGGACTATGGCTACACCTTC
TRBJ2-5 TRBD1 TRBV7-2 - CASSLMHLGGGETQYF TGTGCCAGCAGCTTGATGCACCTAGGGGGCGGAGAGACCCAGTACTTC
TRBJ1-5 TRBD1 TRBV27 - CASSVGTGRNQPQHF TGTGCCAGCAGTGTAGGGACAGGGCGCAATCAGCCCCAGCATTTT